One T cell receptor beta chain is described in this entry. The antigen is unknown. Repertoires were generated with immunoSEQ multiplex PCR, while TCRdb's copy carries only in-frame clones and drops some. The sample has some 58,000 clones, more than 75% seen once. These data originate in a study of PD-1 blockade in classical Hodgkin lymphoma. The V gene lost 9 bases and the J gene lost 3 bases, with 12 bases spanning the gap. Looked up from germline, CDR1 is ENHRY and CDR2 is SYGVKD. The CDR3 is 12 residues long. Every patient experienced relapse after autologous stem cell transplantation, and brentuximab vedotin exposure varied. Study observations and caveats: Baseline TCR diversity was reportedly lower in newly diagnosed patients than healthy donors. By C4D1, CD4+ diversity increased significantly, especially in complete responders. The drivers behind the repertoire differences, possibly disease activity or prior therapy, remain undefined. Exclusion was applied to patients who started nivolumab under 1 year after ASCT.

The chain has TRBV10-3 and TRBJ2-7; tentatively, D is TRBD1 or TRBD2 (6 bases each). This TCR derives from a human donor with classical Hodgkin lymphoma. The source material was peripheral blood mononuclear cells (PBMCs), sampled before the second cycle of nivolumab. CDR3 DNA: TGTGCCATGGGGGGCAGGTTCTACGAGCAGTACTTC. This sequence encodes CAMGGRFYEQYF.